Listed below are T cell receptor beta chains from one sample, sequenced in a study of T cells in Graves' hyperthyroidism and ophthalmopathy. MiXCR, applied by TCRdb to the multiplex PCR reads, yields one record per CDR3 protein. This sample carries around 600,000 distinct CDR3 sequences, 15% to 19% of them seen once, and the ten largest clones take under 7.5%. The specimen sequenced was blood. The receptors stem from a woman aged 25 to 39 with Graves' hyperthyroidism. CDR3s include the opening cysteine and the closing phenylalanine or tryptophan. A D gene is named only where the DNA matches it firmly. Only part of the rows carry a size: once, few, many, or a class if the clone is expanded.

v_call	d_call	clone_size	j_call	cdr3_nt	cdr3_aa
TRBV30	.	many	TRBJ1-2	TGTGCCTGGAGTGTTGGGGCCCGAAACTATGGCTACACCTTC	CAWSVGARNYGYTF
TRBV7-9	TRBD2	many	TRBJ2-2	TGTGCCAGCAGCTGGGCTAGCGGGACGAACACCGGGGAGCTGTTTTTT	CASSWASGTNTGELFF
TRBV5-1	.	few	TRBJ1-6	TGCGCCAGCAGCTTGGCCCGGTTAGGGGGAGGTAATTCACCCCTCCACTTT	CASSLARLGGGNSPLHF
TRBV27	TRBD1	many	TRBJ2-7	TGTGCCAGCAGTTACGCCCCCACAGGGGACTACGAGCAGTACTTC	CASSYAPTGDYEQYF
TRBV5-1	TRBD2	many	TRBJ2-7	TGCGCCAGCAGCTTGGTCGGAGCGGGAGGGTTGGACGAGCAGTACTTC	CASSLVGAGGLDEQYF
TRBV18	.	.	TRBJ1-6	TGTGCCAGCTCACCAGCGGACAGCGCCGCTTATAATTCACCCCTCCACTTT	CASSPADSAAYNSPLHF
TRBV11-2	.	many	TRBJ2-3	TGTGCCAGCAGCTTAGCGGGACGGCTCACAGATACGCAGTATTTT	CASSLAGRLTDTQYF
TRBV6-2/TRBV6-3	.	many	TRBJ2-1	TGTGCCAGCACAAACTACAATGAGCAGTTCTTC	CASTNYNEQFF
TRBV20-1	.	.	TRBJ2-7	TGCAGTGCTAGCCAAACGGCGGAGGACGAGCAGTACTTC	CSASQTAEDEQYF
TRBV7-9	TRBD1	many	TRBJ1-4	TGTGCCAGCAGCTTATCGGCGACAGGGGGAGGTGAAAAACTGTTTTTT	CASSLSATGGGEKLFF
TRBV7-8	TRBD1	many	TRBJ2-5	TGTGCCAGCAGCAGAATAGGGGGCGTGGAGACCCAGTACTTC	CASSRIGGVETQYF
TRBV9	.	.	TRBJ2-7	TGTGCCAGCAGCCCCCGGACAGACATCTACGAGCAGTACTTC	CASSPRTDIYEQYF
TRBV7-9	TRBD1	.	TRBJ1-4	TGTGCCAGCAGCCGACAGGGAGGTCAGCTGTACGAAAAACTGTTTTTT	CASSRQGGQLYEKLFF
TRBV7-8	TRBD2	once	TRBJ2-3	TGTGCCAGCAGCCACTCCCCGGGAGGGGCAGATCCGCAGTATTTT	CASSHSPGGADPQYF
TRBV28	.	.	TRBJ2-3	TGTGCCAGCAGTTTCCGGGACTGGGCCGGCGCAGATACGCAGTATTTT	CASSFRDWAGADTQYF
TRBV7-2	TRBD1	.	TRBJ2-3	TGTGCCAGCAGCTTAGAGGGACAGGGGCGGACAGATACGCAGTATTTT	CASSLEGQGRTDTQYF
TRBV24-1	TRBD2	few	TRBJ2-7	TGTGCCACCAGTGAGGGACTAGCGGGATCCTACGAGCAGTACTTC	CATSEGLAGSYEQYF
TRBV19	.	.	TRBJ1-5	TGTGCCAGTAGTAATCCAGACAGGTTCGGGGTGCCCCAGCATTTT	CASSNPDRFGVPQHF
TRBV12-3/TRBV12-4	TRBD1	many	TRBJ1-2	TGTGCCAGCAGTTTAAGTCTCGGGACAGGGTTCGGCTATGGCTACACCTTC	CASSLSLGTGFGYGYTF
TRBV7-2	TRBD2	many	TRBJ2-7	TGTGCCAGCAGCTTAGACGGGACTAGCGGCTACGAGCAGTACTTC	CASSLDGTSGYEQYF
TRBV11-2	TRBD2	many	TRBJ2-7	TGTGCCAGCAGCTTAGAACCTAGCGGGACAAGCGAGCAGTACTTC	CASSLEPSGTSEQYF
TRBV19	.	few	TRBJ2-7	TGTGCCAGTAGTATTCGATCGGGCGGGCCGTCCTACGAGCAGTACTTC	CASSIRSGGPSYEQYF
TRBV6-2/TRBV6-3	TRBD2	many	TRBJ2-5	TGTGCCAGCACCCCGTCGGGTAGCGGGAAAGAGACCCAGTACTTC	CASTPSGSGKETQYF
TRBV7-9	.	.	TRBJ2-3	TGTGCCAGCAGTTCAAGAGGGCTTCCAGATACGCAGTATTTT	CASSSRGLPDTQYF
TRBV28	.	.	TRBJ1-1	TGTGCCAGCAGTACGGAGGGGGGTCAGAACACTGAAGCTTTCTTT	CASSTEGGQNTEAFF
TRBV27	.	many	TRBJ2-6	TGTGCCAGCAGTTTCCTCCCAGGGGGGGCCAACGTCCTGACTTTC	CASSFLPGGANVLTF
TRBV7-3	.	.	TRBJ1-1	TGTGCCAGCAGCTTAAGCCAGAACACTGGAGCTTTCTTT	CASSLSQNTGAFF
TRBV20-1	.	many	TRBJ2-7	TGCAGTGCCGAAGGCCACCGGACCTACGAGCAGTACTTC	CSAEGHRTYEQYF
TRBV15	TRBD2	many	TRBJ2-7	TGTGCCACCAGCATTGGACTAGCGGGAGGGATCGAGCAGTACTTC	CATSIGLAGGIEQYF
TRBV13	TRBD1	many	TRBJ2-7	TGTGCCAGCAGTTTGGACAGGGTTTCCGAGCAGTACTTC	CASSLDRVSEQYF
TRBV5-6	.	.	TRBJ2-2	TGTGCCAGCAGCTTGCCCCTGGGTGGACCAGGAGGGTCCGGGGAGCTGTTTTTT	CASSLPLGGPGGSGELFF
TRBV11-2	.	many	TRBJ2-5	TGTGCCAGCAGCTCTCATGTATTCTCGGGACAAACCAGACCCCAAGAGACCCAGTACTTC	CASSSHVFSGQTRPQETQYF
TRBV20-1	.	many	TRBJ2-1	TGCAGTGAAAGCCCCGTACTAGGTCAGAGTGAGCAGTTCTTC	CSESPVLGQSEQFF
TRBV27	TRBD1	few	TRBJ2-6	TGTGCCAGCAGTTCAGGGGGCACTGGGGCCAACGTCCTGACTTTC	CASSSGGTGANVLTF
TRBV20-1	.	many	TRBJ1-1	TGCAGTGCTTGGGACCAAAACACTGAAGCTTTCTTT	CSAWDQNTEAFF
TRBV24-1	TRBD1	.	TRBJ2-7	TGTGCCACCAGTGATCCCGGACAGGGGGCCTACGAGCAGTACTTC	CATSDPGQGAYEQYF
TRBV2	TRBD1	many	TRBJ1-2	TGTGCCAGCACTGATTCGGACAGGAACTATGGCTACACCTTC	CASTDSDRNYGYTF
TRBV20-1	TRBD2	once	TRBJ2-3	TGCAGTGCTAGAGGGACTAGCTTATTGACAGATACGCAGTATTTT	CSARGTSLLTDTQYF
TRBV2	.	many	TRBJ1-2	TGTGCCAGCAGTGAAGGAGGGCATGGCTACACCTTC	CASSEGGHGYTF